The 3 T cell receptor beta chains given below trace back to one sample, sequenced in a study of beta chain features in type 1 diabetes. The whole isolated RNA underwent reverse transcription, so sequencing captured expressed TCRB transcripts. Data came from immunoSEQ multiplex PCR; TCRdb stores just in-frame clones and leaves some out. Of some 190,000 clones listed, over 6% are singletons. These receptors lack a known antigen. Study-level points and caveats: People with Type 1 diabetes carried modestly yet significantly shorter TCRB CDR3s in all four CD4+ subsets.

Sequencing input: central memory CD4+ T cells from blood. The receptors were gathered from a man younger than 30 with type 1 diabetes.

Only a few counts were recorded for this clone. The rearrangement links TRBV30 to TRBJ2-1, with 10 bases identical to TRBD1. From germline, CDR1 is GTSNPN and CDR2 SVGIG (reference sequence). The CDR3 has 15 amino acids. Trimming removed 3 bases from V and 3 bases from J; junction bases left unmatched: 5. CDR3 residues: CAWRYRDRGYNEQFF. CDR3 nucleotide sequence: TGTGCCTGGAGGTACCGGGACAGGGGCTACAATGAGCAGTTCTTC. The entire variable domain, with the rest obtained from reference TRBV30 and TRBJ2-1, is as follows: SQTIHQWPATLVQPVGSPLSLECTVEGTSNPNLYWYRQAAGRGLQLLFYSVGIGQISSEVPQNLSASRPQDRQFILSSKKLLLSDSGFYLCAWRYRDRGYNEQFFGPGTRLTVL.

The sample holds a few counts of this clone. The rearrangement joins TRBV27 to TRBJ1-5; 8 positions agree with TRBD1. The CDR3 totals 15 residues. The V gene's germline CDR1 is MNHEY and CDR2 SMNVEV (reference sequence). V lost 0 bases, J lost 4 bases, and 2 bases stayed unmatched. This chain's CDR3 is CASSLSDRENQPQHF. For the CDR3, the DNA is TGTGCCAGCAGTTTATCGGACAGGGAGAATCAGCCCCAGCATTTT.

In nucleotides, the CDR3 is TGTGCCAGCAGCTCATCTCAAATAGCGGGAGTCGCCGAGCAGTACTTC. This codes for CASSSSQIAGVAEQYF. The chain carries TRBV13 and TRBJ2-7; 9 nucleotides align to TRBD2. V trimming: 4 bases; J trimming: 6 bases; junction bases outside the gene matches: 13. CDR3 length: 16 residues. The germline V gene encodes CDR1 PRHDT and CDR2 FYEKMQ (reference sequence).